Presented here are 10 T cell receptor beta chains from one specimen sequenced in a study of T cell responses to AZD1222 COVID-19 vaccine. Generated by immunoSEQ multiplex PCR, the TCRdb table keeps only in-frame clones and is missing some. The sample yields about 130,000 clones, under 95% seen once. This material consisted of peripheral blood, taken on day 0 of AZD1222 vaccination. These receptors were taken from an adult in good health.

This sequence joins TRBV3-1 (or the pseudogene TRBV3-2) and TRBJ2-1; D ambiguous. Per the germline V gene, CDR1 is LGHDT and CDR2 is YNNKEL (reference sequence). V was shortened by 1 base and J by 0 bases, with 4 bases between the two germline ends. The CDR3 is made up of 14 amino acids. CDR3 in DNA: TGTGCCAGCAGCCAAGGGGGCTCCTACAATGAGCAGTTCTTC. Translating gives CASSQGGSYNEQFF.

V and J are TRBV7-8 and TRBJ1-1; 7 bases line up with TRBD1. V dropped 2 bases and J dropped 1; count of bases not matched to a gene: 10. The CDR3 totals 17 residues. Germline CDR1 reads SGHVS; CDR2 reads FQNEAQ. The CDR3 DNA reads as TGTGCCAGCAGCTTATGGTGGACCGGGACAGCGAACACTGAAGCTTTCTTT. Amino acid sequence: CASSLWWTGTANTEAFF. The full variable domain, rest sourced from reference TRBV7-8 and TRBJ1-1, is GAGVSQSPRYKVAKRGQDVALRCDPISGHVSLFWYQQALGQGPEFLTYFQNEAQLDKSGLPSDRFFAERPEGSVSTLKIQRTQQEDSAVYLCASSLWWTGTANTEAFFGQGTRLTVV.

The chain links TRBV5-1 to TRBJ1-1; no firm D call. In germline, CDR1 is SGHRS, CDR2 YFSETQ. The CDR3 length is 11 residues. Trimming stripped 2 bases from V and 4 bases from J, with 3 bases between. The CDR3 sequence is CASSFSTEAFF. CDR3 nucleotides: TGCGCCAGCAGCTTTTCCACTGAAGCTTTCTTT.

This chain connects TRBV27 to TRBJ2-1, with D perhaps being TRBD1 or TRBD2 (6 bases each). The CDR3 consists of 13 residues. V was shortened by 5 bases and J by 5 bases, with 10 bases between the two germline ends. Per the germline V gene, CDR1 is MNHEY and CDR2 is SMNVEV (reference sequence). This CDR3 reads CASSLRGDNEQFF. Here the CDR3 DNA reads TGTGCCAGCAGTCTAAGGGGGGACAATGAGCAGTTCTTC.

The chain combines TRBV19 with TRBJ2-1; 7 nucleotides agree with TRBD2. This CDR3 has 15 amino acids. V was clipped by 1 base and J by 3 bases; unmatched bases: 3. In germline, CDR1 is LNHDA, CDR2 SQIVND (reference sequence). The CDR3 is CASSIAPGGYNEQFF. The CDR3 region has the DNA TGTGCCAGTAGTATAGCCCCGGGGGGCTACAATGAGCAGTTCTTC.

The J gene is TRBJ2-7, the V gene TRBV6-1, with D uncertain. There are 11 residues in the CDR3. Looked up from germline, CDR1 is MNHNS and CDR2 is SASEGT. Trimming removed 6 bases from V and 6 bases from J, with 9 bases in between. CDR3 sequence: CASSPWGEQYF. CDR3 nucleotide sequence: TGTGCCAGCAGCCCCTGGGGCGAGCAGTACTTC.

The genes are TRBV2 and TRBJ1-5, with a weak D call TRBD1 (6 bases). The germline gives CDR1 SNHLY, CDR2 FYNNEI. V was pared by 3 bases and J by 7 bases, with 13 bases between. The CDR3 is 14 residues long. Here the CDR3 DNA reads TGTGCCAGCAGTGACAGGGGACCCCGGCAGCCCCAGCATTTT. The encoded protein is CASSDRGPRQPQHF. Full variable domain (rest looked up from reference TRBV2 and TRBJ1-5): EPEVTQTPSHQVTQMGQEVILRCVPISNHLYFYWYRQILGQKVEFLVSFYNNEISEKSEIFDDQFSVERPDGSNFTLKIRSTKLEDSAMYFCASSDRGPRQPQHFGDGTRLSIL.

This clone was picked up one time. The V call is TRBV4-3, the J call TRBJ1-2; D is perhaps TRBD1 (6 bases). This CDR3 region has 13 residues. Germline CDR1 reads LGHNA; CDR2 reads YSLEER. V gave up 3 bases and J gave up 8 bases, with 13 bases separating them. The CDR3 nucleotides read TGCGCCAGCAGCCAGGGGTACAGGGACGGCTACACCTTC. Its translation: CASSQGYRDGYTF.

The chain joins TRBV19 to TRBJ2-3; D is tentatively TRBD1 or TRBD2 (5 bases each). Trimming stripped 5 bases from V and 6 bases from J, with 12 bases between. Per the germline V gene, CDR1 is LNHDA and CDR2 is SQIVND (reference sequence). The CDR3 is 13 amino acids. CDR3 sequence: CASSLRGGDTQYF. The CDR3 DNA is TGTGCCAGTAGTCTAAGGGGCGGGGATACGCAGTATTTT.

The chain uses TRBV3-1 (or the pseudogene TRBV3-2) and TRBJ1-6; D is possibly TRBD1 (6 bases). Germline V CDR1 and CDR2: LGHDT, YNNKEL (reference sequence). Trimming cost V 3 bases and J 10 bases, with 13 bases left between them. This CDR3 spans 14 amino acids. Here the CDR3 DNA reads TGTGCCAGCAGCCAGGGACATCTGGGCTCACCCCTCCACTTT. Its translation: CASSQGHLGSPLHF.